The 27 T cell receptor beta chains below all came from one sample that was sequenced in a study of T cell responses to AZD1222 COVID-19 vaccine. Sequencing was performed with immunoSEQ multiplex PCR; in TCRdb, only in-frame clones are kept and a portion is missing. The table includes tens of thousands of clones, around 73% detected once. The specimen was peripheral blood, collected on day 0 of AZD1222 vaccination. Receptor source: an adult in good health.

The CDR3 region has the DNA TGTGCCAGCAGCCAGGTAGTAGCGGGTGGGGGCAATGAGCAGTTCTTC. Amino acids: CASSQVVAGGGNEQFF. The chain recombines TRBV4-2 with TRBJ2-1; 7 nucleotides agree with TRBD2. Germline CDR1 is LGHNA and CDR2 is YNFKEQ. The CDR3 runs to 16 residues. V dropped 3 bases and J dropped 6; count of bases not matched to a gene: 11.

V and J are TRBV5-1 and TRBJ2-3; possible D gene TRBD1, 6 bases. The V end lost 1 base, the J end lost 4 bases, and 10 bases lay between the germline ends. CDR1 and CDR2 from the germline V gene are SGHRS and YFSETQ. The CDR3 loop spans 14 amino acids. CDR3 in amino acids: CASSLTGSADTQYF. As DNA, the CDR3 is TGCGCCAGCAGCTTGACAGGGTCGGCAGATACGCAGTATTTT.

V usage is TRBV5-1 and J usage is TRBJ1-2, with D uncertain. Trimming removed 0 bases at V and 6 bases at J, with 12 bases between. Germline V gene sequence: CDR1 SGHRS, CDR2 YFSETQ. The CDR3 runs to 14 residues. As DNA, the CDR3 is TGCGCCAGCAGCTTGGAGCTGGGAAGAGATGGCTACACCTTC. Protein sequence: CASSLELGRDGYTF.

The J gene is TRBJ1-5, the V gene TRBV3-1 (or the pseudogene TRBV3-2); no clear D. This CDR3 has 15 residues. Germline loops: CDR1 LGHDT, CDR2 YNNKEL (reference sequence). V shed 3 bases and J shed 5 bases, with 14 bases lying between them. CDR3 nucleotides: TGTGCCAGCAGCCAGGGATGGTCAATCGATCAGCCCCAGCATTTT. Amino acids: CASSQGWSIDQPQHF.

V usage is TRBV12-3 or TRBV12-4 and J usage is TRBJ1-5; TRBD1 agrees at 7 bases. V dropped 4 bases and J dropped 7; count of bases not matched to a gene: 4. This CDR3 is 13 amino acids long. CDR3: CASSSGTAQPQHF. CDR3 coding DNA: TGTGCCAGCAGTTCCGGGACAGCCCAGCCCCAGCATTTT.

The gene calls are TRBV7-6 and TRBJ1-6, with D unresolved. The V gene's germline CDR1 is SGHVS and CDR2 FNYEAQ. This CDR3 contains 15 residues. Trimming removed 5 bases at V and 7 bases at J, with 15 bases between. CDR3 sequence: CASSPTVLGNSPLHF. In DNA form, the CDR3 reads TGTGCCAGCAGCCCTACAGTACTCGGCAATTCACCCCTCCACTTT.

This clone has a single count. The rearrangement uses TRBV29-1 and TRBJ2-1; 10 positions agree with TRBD2. CDR1 SQVTM and CDR2 ANQGSEA come from the germline V gene. Trimming cost V 4 bases and J 8 bases; bases outside gene matches: 2. The CDR3 totals 12 residues. CDR3 DNA sequence: TGCAGCGTTGGGACTAGCGGACATGAGCAGTTCTTC. This gives the protein CSVGTSGHEQFF.

V and J are TRBV24-1 and TRBJ2-7; either TRBD1 or TRBD2 may supply D (5 bases each). Germline CDR1 reads KGHDR; CDR2 reads SFDVKD. The CDR3 sequence is 13 residues long. V was pared by 4 bases and J by 6 bases, with 12 bases between. CDR3 sequence: CATSDSSRGEQYF. The CDR3, as DNA: TGTGCCACCAGTGACTCCTCGAGGGGCGAGCAGTACTTC.

This chain links TRBV14 with TRBJ1-4; 7 nucleotides match TRBD1. The CDR3 extends over 17 amino acids. Germline V CDR1 and CDR2: SGHDN, FVKESK. V lost 0 bases and J lost 8; bases outside the gene matches: 12. CDR3 loop: CASSQDFLRDRQEKLFF. CDR3 in DNA: TGTGCCAGCAGCCAAGATTTTCTCCGGGACAGACAAGAAAAACTGTTTTTT.

The chain couples TRBV30 to TRBJ1-5, with a weak D call TRBD1 (6 bases). Germline assignment: CDR1 GTSNPN and CDR2 SVGIG (reference sequence). V was clipped by 4 bases and J by 7 bases, with 14 bases between them. The CDR3 extends over 13 amino acids. The CDR3 spells CAWTPGGAQPQHF. The CDR3 bases are TGTGCCTGGACCCCTGGGGGGGCCCAGCCCCAGCATTTT.

There are a few counts of this clone. The chain uses TRBV5-6 and TRBJ1-5, with D uncertain. The CDR3 runs 14 residues. V was clipped by 3 bases and J by 1 base, with 8 bases between them. Germline CDR1 and CDR2: SGHDT and YYEEEE. CDR3 in DNA: TGTGCCAGCAGCTCCGACGCGAGCAATCAGCCCCAGCATTTT. As protein: CASSSDASNQPQHF.

This clone was picked up one time. V gene TRBV28 combines with J gene TRBJ1-2; D unclear. CDR3 size: 12 residues. The germline gives CDR1 MDHEN, CDR2 SYDVKM. Trimming cost V 3 bases and J 1 base, with 3 bases left between them. CDR3 amino acids: CASSLRNYGYTF. In DNA form, the CDR3 reads TGTGCCAGCAGTTTGCGTAACTATGGCTACACCTTC.

This CDR3 is CASLQSQGASNTEAFF. In DNA, the CDR3 is TGTGCCAGCCTACAAAGCCAGGGGGCGAGCAACACTGAAGCTTTCTTT. The rearrangement links TRBV11-2 to TRBJ1-1; TRBD1 agrees at 8 bases. CDR3 length: 16 amino acids. Germline loops: CDR1 SGHAT, CDR2 FQNNGV. The junction had 13 bases not matched to a gene; V was cut back by 8 bases and J by 2 bases.

V gene TRBV18 combines with J gene TRBJ2-3, with TRBD1 identical over 11 bases. This CDR3 contains 15 residues. With 1 base clipped from V and 5 bases from J, the junction kept 2 bases outside the gene matches. Germline V lookup: CDR1 KGHSH, CDR2 LQKENI. The CDR3 nucleotides are TGTGCCAGCTCACCACTGGGACAGGGGGAAGATACGCAGTATTTT. This codes for CASSPLGQGEDTQYF.

This sequence joins TRBV25-1 and TRBJ1-4, with 9 bases aligning to TRBD1. V was pared by 1 base and J by 8 bases, with 5 bases of the junction left unmatched. Per the germline V gene, CDR1 is MGHDK and CDR2 is SYGVNS. The CDR3 has 15 residues. The DNA of the CDR3 is TGTGCCAGCAGTGAATTGGACAGGGGTAACGAAAAACTGTTTTTT. This translates into CASSELDRGNEKLFF.

The chain recombines TRBV3-1 (or the pseudogene TRBV3-2) with TRBJ1-6; 7 nucleotides agree with TRBD1. Germline loops: CDR1 LGHDT, CDR2 YNNKEL (reference sequence). This CDR3 has 16 amino acids. V gave up 4 bases and J gave up 9 bases; unmatched junction bases: 12. The CDR3 reads CASSPPVGGPSSPLHF. CDR3 in DNA: TGTGCCAGCAGCCCACCCGTAGGGGGCCCCTCTTCACCCCTCCACTTT.

The J gene is TRBJ2-1, the V gene TRBV28; D may be TRBD1 (6 bases). This CDR3 contains 13 residues. Looked up from germline, CDR1 is MDHEN and CDR2 is SYDVKM. V was clipped by 2 bases and J by 4 bases, with 6 bases between them. The CDR3, as DNA: TGTGCCAGCAGTTTACAGGGGTACAATGAGCAGTTCTTC. Amino acids: CASSLQGYNEQFF. Full variable domain (rest looked up from reference TRBV28 and TRBJ2-1): DVKVTQSSRYLVKRTGEKVFLECVQDMDHENMFWYRQDPGLGLRLIYFSYDVKMKEKGDIPEGYSVSREKKERFSLILESASTNQTSMYLCASSLQGYNEQFFGPGTRLTVL.

V is TRBV2 and J is TRBJ2-3, with 7 bases aligning to TRBD1. This CDR3 has 14 amino acids. Unmatched junction bases numbered 2, after V lost 4 bases and J lost 1 base. CDR1 and CDR2 (germline): SNHLY, FYNNEI. CDR3 in amino acids: CASSVTGGTDTQYF. In nucleotides, the CDR3 is TGTGCCAGCAGTGTAACAGGGGGCACAGATACGCAGTATTTT.

The CDR3 DNA reads as TGTGCTAGTGGTTTGGGTAGGCCGGCAGGAGAGACCCAGTACTTC. Amino acid sequence: CASGLGRPAGETQYF. The J gene is TRBJ2-5, the V gene TRBV12-5; D unresolved. The length of the CDR3 is 15 residues. Trimming removed 1 base from V and 4 bases from J, with 13 bases in between. Germline values: CDR1 LGHNT, CDR2 FRNRAP.

In DNA form, the CDR3 reads TGTGCCAGCAAAGGTAGCGGGACGGGCACCGGGGAGCTGTTTTTT. It encodes CASKGSGTGTGELFF. The chain has TRBV13 and TRBJ2-2; 8 nucleotides match TRBD2. The CDR3 extends over 15 amino acids. Germline V lookup: CDR1 PRHDT, CDR2 FYEKMQ (reference sequence). The J segment lost 4 bases and the V segment lost 7 bases, leaving 8 bases of the junction unmatched.

The chain recombines TRBV28 with TRBJ2-7; the D is unclear. V lost 6 bases, J lost 7 bases, and 19 bases lay in between. CDR1 is MDHEN and CDR2 is SYDVKM in the germline V gene. The CDR3 loop spans 14 amino acids. CDR3 in amino acids: CASSRPLASREQYF. CDR3 DNA sequence: TGTGCCAGCAGCCGCCCATTAGCATCCAGGGAGCAGTACTTC.

The chain is built from TRBV3-1 (or the pseudogene TRBV3-2) and TRBJ2-7; 8 bases line up with TRBD2. The trim removed 4 bases at V and 10 bases at J, leaving 6 bases unmatched. The length of the CDR3 is 12 residues. Germline V gives CDR1 LGHDT, CDR2 YNNKEL (reference sequence). The CDR3 protein is CASSPGGATQYF. The CDR3 nucleotides are TGTGCCAGCAGCCCCGGGGGGGCTACACAGTACTTC.

The J gene is TRBJ2-5, the V gene TRBV5-4; possibly TRBD2 for D (7 bases). V lost 0 bases to trimming and J lost 4 bases, with 13 bases between them. The CDR3 runs to 15 residues. CDR1 and CDR2 from the germline V gene are SGHNT and YYREEE (reference sequence). The CDR3 DNA reads TGTGCCAGCAGCTTGGTGCTGGGAGGGGGAGAGACCCAGTACTTC. Its translation: CASSLVLGGGETQYF.

The rearrangement uses TRBV5-6 and TRBJ2-1; D unclear. Germline CDR1 is SGHDT and CDR2 is YYEEEE. This CDR3 has 13 amino acids. V lost 2 bases and J lost 3, with 6 bases in between. CDR3 nucleotide sequence: TGTGCCAGCAGCTTAGCTAGCTACAATGAGCAGTTCTTC. Residues: CASSLASYNEQFF.

Of note for this clone: At one end the junction does not follow the germline gene, possibly because of a read error. The chain joins TRBV7-7 to TRBJ2-7, with TRBD2 identical over 9 bases. The length of the CDR3 is 15 residues. The germline V gene encodes CDR1 SSHAT and CDR2 FNYEAQ (reference sequence). The chain's CDR3 is CASSLGASGNYEQYF. In DNA form, the CDR3 reads TGTGCTAGCAGCTTAGGCGCTAGCGGGAACTACGAGCAGTACTTC.

The rearrangement links TRBV6-1 to TRBJ1-4; D possibly corresponds to TRBD1 (6 bases). The CDR3 is made up of 16 amino acids. Trimming pared 0 bases from V and 5 bases from J, leaving 13 bases between. The germline V gene has CDR1 MNHNS and CDR2 SASEGT. The CDR3 loop reads CASSEAKRQANEKLFF. CDR3 bases: TGTGCCAGCAGTGAAGCGAAGAGACAGGCCAATGAAAAACTGTTTTTT.

Written as DNA, the CDR3 is TGCGCCAGCAGGGACCCCTCCTACGAGCAGTACTTC. The encoded protein is CASRDPSYEQYF. The chain is built from TRBV10-2 and TRBJ2-7; the D is unclear. Deletions cut 6 bases from V and 0 bases from J, with 6 bases between. Germline V lookup: CDR1 WSHSY, CDR2 SAAADI. The CDR3 sequence is 12 residues long.